This T cell receptor (beta chain) is drawn from a study of CD8+ T cells in alopecia areata. General observations from the study: While patients received tofacitinib, many expanded lesional clones remained present in scalp and blood.

Concerning this clone itself: Its target is not known.

After isolation, RNA underwent reverse transcription to generate cDNA as the sequencing template. Profiling relied on immunoSEQ multiplex PCR, and the TCRdb table lists in-frame clones only, not all of them. This table holds about 76,000 clones, approximately 72% found once. This CDR3 is 16 amino acids long. Germline V gene sequence: CDR1 SGDLS, CDR2 YYNGEE. Trimming took off 0 bases at V and 0 bases at J, with 10 bases between the two ends. Treatment noted: oral pan-JAK inhibitor, 5-10 mg twice daily. The receptor was derived from a human donor with alopecia areata. The sample consisted of CD8+ T cells sorted from blood, taken at week 24, from a patient treated with tofacitinib. J is TRBJ2-1 and V is TRBV9, with D possibly TRBD2 on 5 matching bases. The chain's CDR3 is CASSVVAGGSYNEQFF. The CDR3 region has the DNA TGTGCCAGCAGCGTAGTGGCGGGTGGCTCCTACAATGAGCAGTTCTTC. Variable domain in full (rest from reference TRBV9 and TRBJ2-1): DSGVTQTPKHLITATGQRVTLRCSPRSGDLSVYWYQQSLDQGLQFLIQYYNGEERAKGNILERFSAQQFPDLHSELNLSSLELGDSALYFCASSVVAGGSYNEQFFGPGTRLTVL.